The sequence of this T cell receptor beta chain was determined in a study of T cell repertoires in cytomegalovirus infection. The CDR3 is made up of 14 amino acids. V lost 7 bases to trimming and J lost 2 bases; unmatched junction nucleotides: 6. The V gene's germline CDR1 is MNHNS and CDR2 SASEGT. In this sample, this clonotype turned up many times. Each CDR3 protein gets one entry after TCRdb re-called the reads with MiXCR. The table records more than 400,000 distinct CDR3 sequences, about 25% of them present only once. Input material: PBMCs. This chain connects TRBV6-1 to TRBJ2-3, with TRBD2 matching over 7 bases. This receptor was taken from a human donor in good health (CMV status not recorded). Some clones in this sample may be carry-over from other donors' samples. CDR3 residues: CASMTAGFTDTQYF. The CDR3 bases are TGTGCCAGCATGACAGCGGGATTCACAGATACGCAGTATTTT.